This T cell receptor (beta chain) was sequenced for a study of T cell changes during pregnancy in multiple sclerosis. This CDR3 is 15 amino acids long. Germline loops: CDR1 SGDLS, CDR2 YYNGEE. V shed 0 bases and J shed 4 bases, with 13 bases lying between them. TCRdb's copy holds only in-frame clones and misses some; the assay was immunoSEQ multiplex PCR. The sample shows around 34,000 clones, 90% of them seen only once. The TCR sequence derives from a female donor with multiple sclerosis, enrolled in a pregnancy study. The rearrangement joins TRBV9 to TRBJ2-5, with D maybe TRBD2 (6 bases). The material was CD4+ T cells from peripheral blood mononuclear cells, obtained in the second trimester of pregnancy. The CDR3 DNA reads as TGTGCCAGCAGCGTAGGAGGCCTGGAGGGAGAGACCCAGTACTTC. Protein sequence: CASSVGGLEGETQYF.